Listed below are T cell receptor beta chains from one sample, sequenced in a study of CD8 T cells in Susac syndrome. TCRdb used MiXCR to reprocess the immunoSEQ multiplex PCR reads, holding one entry per CDR3 protein. The sample holds about 200,000 distinct CDR3 sequences, 90% to 95% seen once. The sequenced sample consisted of CD4+ T cells from PBMCs. The receptors shown here come from a human donor with multiple sclerosis. Both conserved end residues are part of each CDR3. The order of the fields is J gene, D gene, clone size, V gene, CDR3 protein, CDR3 DNA. D genes are given only for firm matches. Size values are once, few and many counts, or a class for expanded clones, and some rows have none.

TRBJ2-3 TRBD2 . TRBV5-1 CASSLRTSETDTQYF TGCGCCAGCAGCTTGAGGACTAGCGAGACAGATACGCAGTATTTT
TRBJ1-1 . . TRBV20-1 CSTYWTAGTEAFF TGCAGTACATATTGGACAGCGGGCACTGAAGCTTTCTTT
TRBJ2-7 . few TRBV6-5 CASSGTSSYEQYF TGTGCCAGCAGTGGGACAAGCTCCTACGAGCAGTACTTC
TRBJ1-1 . . TRBV20-1 CSASRVREAFF TGCAGTGCGAGCAGGGTGCGTGAAGCTTTCTTT
TRBJ2-2 . . TRBV25-1 CASSASRVGTGELFF TGTGCCAGCAGTGCCTCGAGGGTGGGGACCGGGGAGCTGTTTTTT
TRBJ1-5 . once TRBV30 CAWSGTTGIPQHF TGTGCCTGGAGTGGGACAACAGGGATCCCCCAGCATTTT
TRBJ1-5 . . TRBV6-6 CASGWTRDQPQHF TGTGCCAGCGGCTGGACAAGGGATCAGCCCCAGCATTTT
TRBJ2-3 . . TRBV9 CASSGIMPSTDTQYF TGTGCCAGCAGCGGCATAATGCCCAGCACAGATACGCAGTATTTT
TRBJ1-6 . . TRBV6-1 CASRRTQGSSYNSPLHF TGTGCCAGCAGACGAACACAGGGAAGCTCCTATAATTCACCCCTCCACTTT
TRBJ2-3 TRBD2 . TRBV11-2 CASSLLTSGRRDTQYF TGTGCCAGCAGCTTATTAACTAGCGGGAGACGGGATACGCAGTATTTT
TRBJ2-5 . . TRBV30 CAWSVRIQETQYF TGTGCCTGGAGTGTACGCATCCAAGAGACCCAGTACTTC
TRBJ1-1 . . TRBV3-1 CASSQGKGPAFF TGTGCCAGCAGCCAAGGGAAGGGGCCGGCTTTCTTT
TRBJ2-1 TRBD2 . TRBV4-2 CASTPMGNEETSLFF TGTGCCAGCACCCCAATGGGTAATGAGGAGACTAGCCTGTTCTTC
TRBJ2-7 TRBD1 . TRBV30 CAWSGSGGNEQYF TGTGCCTGGAGTGGGTCAGGGGGCAACGAGCAGTACTTC
TRBJ2-1 TRBD2 . TRBV20-1 CSASPIKRGGSNEQFF TGCAGTGCTAGCCCCATAAAGCGGGGGGGTTCCAATGAGCAGTTCTTC
TRBJ2-7 TRBD2 . TRBV6-6 CASSFTPSGRGYEQYF TGTGCCAGCAGTTTCACTCCTAGCGGGAGAGGATACGAGCAGTACTTC
TRBJ2-1 . . TRBV29-1 CSVEPGSYNEQFF TGCAGCGTTGAACCGGGCTCATACAATGAGCAGTTCTTC
TRBJ2-3 . . TRBV3-1 CASSQDQGGRTDTQYF TGTGCCAGCAGCCAAGATCAAGGGGGACGCACAGATACGCAGTATTTT
TRBJ2-1 TRBD2 . TRBV2 CASSEGTAGGNEQFF TGTGCCAGCAGTGAAGGGACAGCGGGGGGGAATGAGCAGTTCTTC
TRBJ2-4 . . TRBV20-1 CSARELDKNIQYF TGCAGTGCCCGGGAGTTGGACAAAAACATTCAGTACTTC
TRBJ1-2 . . TRBV20-1 CSAAVRTSYGYTF TGCAGTGCCGCCGTCCGGACCTCCTATGGCTACACCTTC
TRBJ2-7 . . TRBV29-1 CSVEQATYEQYF TGCAGCGTTGAACAGGCTACCTACGAGCAGTACTTC
TRBJ1-2 . . TRBV20-1 CSAVGVGYGYTF TGCAGTGCCGTGGGGGTTGGCTATGGCTACACCTTC
TRBJ2-7 . . TRBV19 CASSIAEGYEQYF TGTGCCAGTAGTATAGCGGAAGGCTACGAGCAGTACTTC
TRBJ2-6 TRBD1 . TRBV7-6 CATTGGPGANVLTF TGTGCCACCACAGGGGGGCCTGGGGCCAACGTCCTGACTTTC
TRBJ1-1 . . TRBV7-2 CASRRYDRHTEAFF TGTGCCAGCAGGAGATATGACAGGCACACTGAAGCTTTCTTT
TRBJ2-5 . . TRBV4-1 CASSQGDQLIETQYF TGCGCCAGCAGCCAGGGGGACCAGCTTATAGAGACCCAGTACTTC
TRBJ2-1 TRBD2 . TRBV29-1 CSVGGVDNEQFF TGCAGCGTCGGGGGGGTGGACAATGAGCAGTTCTTC
TRBJ2-1 TRBD2 few TRBV30 CAWSVIKSSGFGYNEQFF TGTGCCTGGAGTGTAATCAAGTCTAGCGGGTTTGGCTACAATGAGCAGTTCTTC
TRBJ2-1 TRBD1 . TRBV24-1 CATRGDRGYGEQFF TGTGCCACCAGGGGGGACAGGGGATATGGTGAGCAGTTCTTC
TRBJ1-2 TRBD1 . TRBV12-3/TRBV12-4 CASSEARDRSYGYTF TGTGCCAGCAGCGAGGCCCGGGACAGGTCCTATGGCTACACCTTC
TRBJ1-3 . . TRBV2 CASIWTAGNTIYF TGTGCCAGTATTTGGACTGCTGGAAACACCATATATTTT
TRBJ2-3 TRBD1 few TRBV5-4 CASSSRDRGVNTQYF TGTGCCAGCAGCTCCCGGGACAGGGGTGTAAATACGCAGTATTTT
TRBJ2-5 . . TRBV3-1 CASSRSVSLYF TGTGCCAGCAGCCGATCAGTCTCTCTGTACTTC
TRBJ1-3 . . TRBV20-1 CSASGSGNTIYF TGCAGTGCTAGTGGTTCTGGAAACACCATATATTTT
TRBJ2-1 . . TRBV30 CAWTPGSYNEQFF TGTGCCTGGACCCCCGGCAGCTACAATGAGCAGTTCTTC
TRBJ1-1 . . TRBV20-1 CSARDTRGLGAEAFF TGCAGTGCTAGAGATACGCGGGGGCTGGGCGCTGAAGCTTTCTTT
TRBJ2-7 . . TRBV15 CATSRDTVYEQYF TGTGCCACCAGCAGAGATACAGTTTACGAGCAGTACTTC
TRBJ1-2 . . TRBV3-1 CASNTGRGGYTF TGTGCCAGTAATACAGGGAGAGGTGGCTACACCTTC
TRBJ2-5 . . TRBV9 CASSVGGKQETQYF TGTGCCAGCAGCGTAGGAGGAAAACAAGAGACCCAGTACTTC